This T cell receptor (beta chain) came from a study of blood T cell repertoires in COVID-19. For the study at large: Researchers got acute and convalescent COVID-19 samples from the United States, Italy and Spain. The cDNA or gDNA used as material had been derived from T cells, B-cell-depleted T cells, or PBMCs.

This clone was seen more than once but under ten times. The CDR3 contains 14 residues. After removal of 3 bases from V and 7 bases from J, the junction contained 8 bases not matched to a gene. The germline V gene has CDR1 SGDLS and CDR2 YYNGEE. Authors' analysis steps: The assay estimated nucleated cells by amplifying reference gene primers. The data were produced by immunoSEQ multiplex PCR, yet TCRdb's version contains in-frame clones alone and is incomplete. D and trimming were read from the DNA, whereas the V and J calls and clone size are those reported in that table. Here the sample spans roughly 53,000 clones, approximately 90% being singletons.

The rearrangement joins TRBV9 to TRBJ1-2, with 8 bases fitting TRBD1. This receptor was taken from a man aged 40-49 years with active COVID-19. Sequencing was performed on peripheral blood. The CDR3 here is CASSAPGQVTGYTF. In DNA, the CDR3 is TGTGCCAGCAGCGCTCCGGGACAGGTTACTGGCTACACCTTC. The full variable domain, with the rest looked up from reference TRBV9 and TRBJ1-2, is DSGVTQTPKHLITATGQRVTLRCSPRSGDLSVYWYQQSLDQGLQFLIQYYNGEERAKGNILERFSAQQFPDLHSELNLSSLELGDSALYFCASSAPGQVTGYTFGSGTRLTVV.